The clone carrying this T cell receptor beta chain was counted between two and nine times. Its antigen is as yet unknown. Germline lookup yields CDR1 LNHDA and CDR2 SQIVND (reference sequence). Trimming took 8 bases from V and 5 from J; bases not matched to a gene: 11. The CDR3 spans 15 residues. As for time point: week 35, safety follow-up. It was 300 ug of mutant IDH1 20-mer peptide that made up each vaccine dose, given with topical imiquimod. This entry belongs to a study of a mutant IDH1 vaccine in newly diagnosed glioma. Looking at the study overall: Once 4-6 weeks had passed after radiotherapy alone, vaccination started, or it started with temozolomide cycles. Patients previously underwent radiotherapy, temozolomide, or both, and most underwent both. General study points: No link was apparently found between pseudoprogression and changes in top peripheral T cell clonotypes.

Only in-frame clones appear in the TCRdb table, and some are missing; sequencing was by immunoSEQ multiplex PCR. The profile shows about 69,000 clones, around 87% of them singletons. This clonotype was sampled from a man in his thirties or forties with glioma. Here the sequenced sample was PBMCs, taken from a glioma patient whose treatment included an IDH1 peptide vaccine. The chain recombines TRBV19 with TRBJ1-5, with 8 bases fitting TRBD1. CDR3 DNA sequence: TGTGCCAGTGGACCTTCCAGGACAGGGCATCAGCCCCAGCATTTT. Translating gives CASGPSRTGHQPQHF.